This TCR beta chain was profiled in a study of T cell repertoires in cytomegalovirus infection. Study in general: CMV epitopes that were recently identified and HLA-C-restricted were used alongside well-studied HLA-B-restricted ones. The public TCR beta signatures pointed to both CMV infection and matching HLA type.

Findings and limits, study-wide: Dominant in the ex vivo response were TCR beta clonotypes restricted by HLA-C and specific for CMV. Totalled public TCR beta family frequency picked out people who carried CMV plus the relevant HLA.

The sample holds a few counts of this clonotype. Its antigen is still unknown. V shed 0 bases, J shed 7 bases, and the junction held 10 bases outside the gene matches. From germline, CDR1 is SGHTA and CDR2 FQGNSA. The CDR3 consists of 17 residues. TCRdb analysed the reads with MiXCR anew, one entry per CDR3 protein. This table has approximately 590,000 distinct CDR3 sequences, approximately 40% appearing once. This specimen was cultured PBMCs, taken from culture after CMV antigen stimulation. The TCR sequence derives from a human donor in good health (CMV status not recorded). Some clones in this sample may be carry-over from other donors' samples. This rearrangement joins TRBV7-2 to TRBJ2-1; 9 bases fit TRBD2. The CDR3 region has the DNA TGTGCCAGCAGCTTAGCGGCTGGTGCGGGGGGGTCAAATGAGCAGTTCTTC. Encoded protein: CASSLAAGAGGSNEQFF.